The rows below give T cell receptor beta chains drawn from one sample of a study of blood T cell repertoires in COVID-19. TCRdb keeps only in-frame clones here, not all; method: immunoSEQ multiplex PCR. The sample lists 150,000 to 170,000 clones, 80% to 90% occurring once. Sequencing was carried out using PBMCs or T cells enriched from blood (not recorded which). Receptors were obtained from a man aged 45-65 years who had recovered from COVID-19. The CDR3 runs from the conserved cysteine through the conserved F or W. The D gene is left open where the match is weak. Expanded clones are given a class, and other clones once, few, many or no size at all.

D gene	clone size	V gene	J gene	CDR3 DNA	CDR3 protein
TRBD2	NA	TRBV27	TRBJ2-1	TGTGCCAGCAGTCCCCCCAGCGGGGGGCTTAATGAGCAGTTCTTC	CASSPPSGGLNEQFF
TRBD1	NA	TRBV2	TRBJ1-1	TGTGCCAGCAGACAACAGGGGGGCACTGAAGCTTTCTTT	CASRQQGGTEAFF
NA	NA	TRBV13	TRBJ1-4	TGTGCCAGCAGCTTAGTTGAGGGGGTTGAAAAACTGTTTTTT	CASSLVEGVEKLFF
TRBD1	NA	TRBV3-1/TRBV3-2	TRBJ2-3	TGTGCCAGCAGCCAAGCTCGGACAGGAACGCAGTATTTT	CASSQARTGTQYF
NA	NA	TRBV14	TRBJ1-1	TGTGCCAGCAGCCAAGTTACTCGGGTGAATAGGCAAATGAACACTGAAGCTTTCTTT	CASSQVTRVNRQMNTEAFF
TRBD2	NA	TRBV12-5	TRBJ2-2	TGTGCTAGTGGTTTGGTTCTTACGGGACTAGCGGGGGGGCCAACGCGCGGCGGGGAGCTGTTTTTT	CASGLVLTGLAGGPTRGGELFF
NA	NA	TRBV3-1/TRBV3-2	TRBJ1-2	TGTGCCAGCAGCCAAGGTCAGGGACTTTATGGCTACACCTTC	CASSQGQGLYGYTF
NA	NA	TRBV4-2	TRBJ2-2	TGTGCCAGCAGCCAAGACTTCCTGAACACCGGGGAGCTGTTTTTT	CASSQDFLNTGELFF
TRBD2	NA	TRBV5-1	TRBJ2-1	TGCGCCAGCAGCCAACCACTAGCGGCCTCCTACAATGAGCAGTTCTTC	CASSQPLAASYNEQFF
TRBD1	NA	TRBV5-8	TRBJ1-2	TGTGCCAGCAGCGAAAGACAGGGGGGTATTGGCTACACCTTC	CASSERQGGIGYTF
NA	NA	TRBV5-5	TRBJ2-7	TGTGCCAGCAGCCAGACAGGCCCCTGGGAGCAGTACTTC	CASSQTGPWEQYF
NA	NA	TRBV6-5	TRBJ1-3	TGTGCCAGCAGTTACACCCGGCCCTCAACCAGGGACACCATATATTTT	CASSYTRPSTRDTIYF
NA	NA	TRBV2	TRBJ2-1	TGTGCCAGCAGCGGGTTGGACAATGAGCAGTTCTTC	CASSGLDNEQFF
TRBD1	few	TRBV7-9	TRBJ1-3	TGTGCCAGCAGCTTCGACAGGGAAGGAGGCACCATATATTTT	CASSFDREGGTIYF
TRBD1	once	TRBV5-1	TRBJ1-1	TGCGCCAGCAGCCAGGGACAGGGGCTGGGTAGAGCTTTCTTT	CASSQGQGLGRAFF
TRBD2	NA	TRBV19	TRBJ2-3	TGTGCCAGTAGTTTGGGACTAGCGGGGCAAAGGGATACGCAGTATTTT	CASSLGLAGQRDTQYF
TRBD1	once	TRBV19	TRBJ1-1	TGTGCCAGTAGTATAGGGTCAGGGGGGAACACTGAAGCTTTCTTT	CASSIGSGGNTEAFF
TRBD1	few	TRBV10-3	TRBJ1-2	TGTGCCATCAGTGGGACAGGGTTCGGTGGCTACACCTTC	CAISGTGFGGYTF
NA	many	TRBV7-2	TRBJ2-5	TGTGCCAGCAGCTTATGGGCAGGCCCCCAAGAGACCCAGTACTTC	CASSLWAGPQETQYF
NA	NA	TRBV18	TRBJ1-5	TGTGCCAGCTCAAACTACAATCAGCCCCAGCATTTT	CASSNYNQPQHF
TRBD1	NA	TRBV10-2	TRBJ1-3	TGCGCCAGCAGTGAGGGTACGACAGGGTCTGGAAACACCATATATTTT	CASSEGTTGSGNTIYF
TRBD2	NA	TRBV30	TRBJ2-3	TGTGCCTGGAGAGTAGCGGGGCCAGATACGCAGTATTTT	CAWRVAGPDTQYF
NA	NA	TRBV3-1/TRBV3-2	TRBJ1-2	TGTGCCAGCAGCCAGAAACGGTCCTATGGCTACACCTTC	CASSQKRSYGYTF
TRBD1	NA	TRBV7-2	TRBJ1-5	TGTGCCAGCAGCCCAGTGGGGACAGGGGGCGATCAGCCCCAGCATTTT	CASSPVGTGGDQPQHF
TRBD1	NA	TRBV3-1/TRBV3-2	TRBJ1-2	TGTGCCAGCGGGCAGGGGGCTAACTATGGCTACACCTTC	CASGQGANYGYTF
TRBD2	NA	TRBV9	TRBJ2-3	TGTGCCAGCAGCGCGGCTAGCGGGGAAACAGATACGCAGTATTTT	CASSAASGETDTQYF
NA	NA	TRBV12-3/TRBV12-4	TRBJ2-7	TGTGCCAGCAGCACAACCTACGAGCAGTACTTC	CASSTTYEQYF
NA	NA	TRBV19	TRBJ1-1	TGTGCCACCTCCAGGGAAACTGAAGCTTTCTTT	CATSRETEAFF
TRBD1	NA	TRBV6-5	TRBJ2-7	TGTGCCAGCAGTCTTGGGACAGGCTCCTACGAGCAGTACTTC	CASSLGTGSYEQYF
NA	NA	TRBV27	TRBJ2-1	TGTGCCAGCAGTTTGTGGCTAGCGCCCTACAATGAGCAGTTCTTC	CASSLWLAPYNEQFF
NA	NA	TRBV2	TRBJ1-1	TGTGCCAGCAGTGAACCCGGGAACACTGAAGCTTTCTTT	CASSEPGNTEAFF
NA	NA	TRBV7-9	TRBJ2-2	TGTGCCAGCAGCTTGACGGGGGTTAACACCGGGGAGCTGTTTTTT	CASSLTGVNTGELFF
NA	few	TRBV10-3	TRBJ1-6	TGTGCCATCAGTGAGCAACAGACGAGCTCCTATAATTCACCCCTCCACTTT	CAISEQQTSSYNSPLHF
NA	NA	TRBV5-1	TRBJ1-5	TGCGCCAGCAGCTTAGGACAGAATAGCAATCAGCCCCAGCATTTT	CASSLGQNSNQPQHF
TRBD1	NA	TRBV28	TRBJ2-7	TGTGCCAGCAGTTACCACCTCGGGACAGGGGGCTCCGAGCAGTACTTC	CASSYHLGTGGSEQYF
NA	NA	TRBV6-2/TRBV6-3	TRBJ2-3	TGTGCCAGCAGTTGGATGCAGGGAAGAGATACGCAGTATTTT	CASSWMQGRDTQYF
TRBD2	once	TRBV4-1	TRBJ2-7	TGCGCCAGCAGCCAAGAAACAACTAGCGTCGCCTACGAGCAGTACTTC	CASSQETTSVAYEQYF
TRBD2	NA	TRBV7-2	TRBJ2-5	TGTGCCAGCACCGAGGGGCGGGGGACGAAAGAGACCCAGTACTTC	CASTEGRGTKETQYF
TRBD2	once	TRBV6-1	TRBJ2-3	TGTGCCAGCAGTGAACTAGCGGGCAGCACAGATACGCAGTATTTT	CASSELAGSTDTQYF
NA	NA	TRBV19	TRBJ1-5	TGTGCCAGTCAAGAATCGAGGAGGGGAAGCAATCAGCCCCAGCATTTT	CASQESRRGSNQPQHF
TRBD1	NA	TRBV5-4	TRBJ2-6	TGTGCCAGCAGCTCCCTAGACAGGGGGGCTGGGGCCAACGTCCTGACTTTC	CASSSLDRGAGANVLTF
NA	NA	TRBV10-3	TRBJ1-2	TGTGCCATCAGTGAGTTGGCAGGAACTAACTATGGCTACACCTTC	CAISELAGTNYGYTF
NA	NA	TRBV28	TRBJ2-6	TGTGCCAGCAGTTTTGGTGGACTAAGCTCTGGGGCCAACGTCCTGACTTTC	CASSFGGLSSGANVLTF
TRBD2	NA	TRBV6-2/TRBV6-3	TRBJ2-7	TGTGCCAGCAGTTACCCCGGGGGGGGCGCATCCTACGAGCAGTACTTC	CASSYPGGGASYEQYF
TRBD1	NA	TRBV2	TRBJ1-2	TGTGCCAGCAGTGAAGGGGGGACAGTATATGGCTACACCTTC	CASSEGGTVYGYTF
TRBD2	NA	TRBV7-2	TRBJ2-5	TGTGCCAGCAGCCCCCGGACTAGTGGGGGGGAGACCCAGTACTTC	CASSPRTSGGETQYF
NA	few	TRBV27	TRBJ1-6	TGTGCCAGTATGTCAGGGAACACAGGATCACCCCTCCACTTT	CASMSGNTGSPLHF
NA	NA	TRBV6-5	TRBJ2-2	TGTGCCAGCAGTTACTCTCGGCCAGGGGTGAACGGGGAGCTGTTTTTT	CASSYSRPGVNGELFF
TRBD1	NA	TRBV10-3	TRBJ1-1	TGTGCCATCAGAGAAGGACAGGGAAATGAAGCTTTCTTT	CAIREGQGNEAFF
NA	NA	TRBV5-4	TRBJ2-7	TGTGCCAGCAGCTTGCAGGGGTCCTACGAGCAGTACTTC	CASSLQGSYEQYF
TRBD2	NA	TRBV29-1	TRBJ2-5	TGCAGCGTTCGACGACTAGCGGGTAAAGAGACCCAGTACTTC	CSVRRLAGKETQYF
NA	NA	TRBV7-9	TRBJ2-3	TGTGCCAGCAGCGTCGACTATCCGGCTGGAGATACGCAGTATTTT	CASSVDYPAGDTQYF
NA	NA	TRBV3-1/TRBV3-2	TRBJ1-3	TGTGCCAGCAGCCAAAAAGGAGGGTTTTTTGGAAACACCATATATTTT	CASSQKGGFFGNTIYF
NA	NA	TRBV25-1	TRBJ1-5	TGTGCCAGCAGTCCTCACGGAGGGCAGCCCCAGCATTTT	CASSPHGGQPQHF
TRBD1	NA	TRBV7-9	TRBJ1-4	TGTGCCAGCAGCGGATGGGACAGGGACCAAAAACTGTTTTTT	CASSGWDRDQKLFF
TRBD1	NA	TRBV15	TRBJ1-2	TGTGCCACCGCACCGGGACAGCCTAACTATGGCTACACCTTC	CATAPGQPNYGYTF
NA	NA	TRBV6-2/TRBV6-3	TRBJ1-5	TGTGCCAGCAGTTCCGAGAAACTTCGGGGGTCAAAAAAAAATCAGCCCCAGCATTTT	CASSSEKLRGSKKNQPQHF
TRBD1	NA	TRBV7-2	TRBJ1-5	TGTGCCAGCAGCTTAAGGACAGGTTCGGGCAATCAGCCCCAGCATTTT	CASSLRTGSGNQPQHF